This T cell receptor beta chain is drawn from a study of patients and donors after allogeneic stem cell transplantation. Each CDR3 protein is one row after TCRdb ran MiXCR on the RT-PCR reads. The sample has 800,000 to 1,000,000 distinct CDR3 sequences, 18% seen once; the top ten hold around 6%. In germline, CDR1 is SEHNR, CDR2 FQNEAQ (reference sequence). The CDR3 sequence is 15 residues long. The V gene lost 5 bases and the J gene lost 4 bases, with 16 bases spanning the gap. The receptor was derived from a human donor who was either an allogeneic HSCT recipient or a stem cell or donor lymphocyte infusion donor (not recorded which). It is not recorded whose cells these are; they may come from a transplant donor. The V gene is TRBV7-9, the J gene TRBJ2-3; D might be TRBD2 (5 bases). The sample comprised blood, either unsorted or a sorted T cell fraction (not recorded which). The CDR3 nucleotides are TGTGCCAGCAGCCCGATCGGGAATAGTGCAGATACGCAGTATTTT. This translates into CASSPIGNSADTQYF.